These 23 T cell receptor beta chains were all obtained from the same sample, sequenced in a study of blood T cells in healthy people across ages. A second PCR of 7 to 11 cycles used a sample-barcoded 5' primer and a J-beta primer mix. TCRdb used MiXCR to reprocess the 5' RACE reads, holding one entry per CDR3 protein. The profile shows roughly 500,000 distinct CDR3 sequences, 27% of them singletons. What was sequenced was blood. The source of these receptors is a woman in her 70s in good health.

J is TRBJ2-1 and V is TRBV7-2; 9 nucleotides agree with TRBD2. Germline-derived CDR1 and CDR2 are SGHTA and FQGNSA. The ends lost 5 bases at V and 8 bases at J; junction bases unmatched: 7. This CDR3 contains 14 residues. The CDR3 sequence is CASSTGGGVDEQFF. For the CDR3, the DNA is TGTGCCAGCAGCACTGGCGGGGGGGTAGATGAGCAGTTCTTC. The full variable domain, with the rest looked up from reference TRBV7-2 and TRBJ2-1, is GAGVSQSPSNKVTEKGKDVELRCDPISGHTALYWYRQSLGQGLEFLIYFQGNSAPDKSGLPSDRFSAERTGGSVSTLTIQRTQQEDSAVYLCASSTGGGVDEQFFGPGTRLTVL.

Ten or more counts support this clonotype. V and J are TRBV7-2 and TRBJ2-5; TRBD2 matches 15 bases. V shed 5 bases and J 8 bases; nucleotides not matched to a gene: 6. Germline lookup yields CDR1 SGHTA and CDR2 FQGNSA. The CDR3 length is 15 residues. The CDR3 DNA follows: TGTGCCAGCAGCCCAGGGACTAGCGGGGGGTATACCCAGTACTTC. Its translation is CASSPGTSGGYTQYF.

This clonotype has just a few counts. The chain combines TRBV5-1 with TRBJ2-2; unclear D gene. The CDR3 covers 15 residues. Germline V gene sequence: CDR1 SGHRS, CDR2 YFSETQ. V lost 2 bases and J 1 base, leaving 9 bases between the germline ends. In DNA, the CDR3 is TGCGCCAGCAGCTTTAGTAACGTGAACACCGGGGAGCTGTTTTTT. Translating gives CASSFSNVNTGELFF.

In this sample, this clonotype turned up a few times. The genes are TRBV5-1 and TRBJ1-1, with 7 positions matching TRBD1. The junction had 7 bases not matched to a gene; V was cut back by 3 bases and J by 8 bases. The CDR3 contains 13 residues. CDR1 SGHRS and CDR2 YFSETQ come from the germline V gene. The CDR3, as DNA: TGCGCCAGCAGCTCTACAGGGGACCGCGAAGCTTTCTTT. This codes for CASSSTGDREAFF.

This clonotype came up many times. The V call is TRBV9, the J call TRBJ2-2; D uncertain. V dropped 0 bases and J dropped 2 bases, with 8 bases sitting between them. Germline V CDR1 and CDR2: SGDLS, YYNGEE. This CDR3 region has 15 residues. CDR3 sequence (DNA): TGTGCCAGCAGCGTAGCTAAAGGAAACACCGGGGAGCTGTTTTTT. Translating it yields CASSVAKGNTGELFF.

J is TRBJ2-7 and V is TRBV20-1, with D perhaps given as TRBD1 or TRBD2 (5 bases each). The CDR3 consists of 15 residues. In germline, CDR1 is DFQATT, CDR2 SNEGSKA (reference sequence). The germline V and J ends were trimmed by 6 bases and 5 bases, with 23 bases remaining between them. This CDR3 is CSATTAGAHPDEQYF. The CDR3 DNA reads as TGCAGTGCCACAACCGCCGGGGCCCATCCGGACGAGCAGTACTTC.

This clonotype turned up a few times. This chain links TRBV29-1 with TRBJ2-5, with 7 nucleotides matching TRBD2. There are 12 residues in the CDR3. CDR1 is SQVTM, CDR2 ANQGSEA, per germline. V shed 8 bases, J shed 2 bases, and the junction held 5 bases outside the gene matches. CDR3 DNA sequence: TGCAGCCCTCGGGAGGCGCAAGAGACCCAGTACTTC. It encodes CSPREAQETQYF.

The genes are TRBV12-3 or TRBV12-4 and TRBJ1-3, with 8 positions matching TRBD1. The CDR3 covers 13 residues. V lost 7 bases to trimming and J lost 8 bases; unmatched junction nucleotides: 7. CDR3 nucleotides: TGTGCCAGCACCCCGGACAGGGTGCACACCATATATTTT. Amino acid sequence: CASTPDRVHTIYF.

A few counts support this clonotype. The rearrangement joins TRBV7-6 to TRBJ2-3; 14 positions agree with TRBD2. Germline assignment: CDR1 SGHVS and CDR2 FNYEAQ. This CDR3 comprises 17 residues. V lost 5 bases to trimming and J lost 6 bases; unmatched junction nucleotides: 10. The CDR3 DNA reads TGTGCCAGCAGCAAGGGACTAGCGGGGGCCCCCAGGGATACGCAGTATTTT. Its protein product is CASSKGLAGAPRDTQYF.

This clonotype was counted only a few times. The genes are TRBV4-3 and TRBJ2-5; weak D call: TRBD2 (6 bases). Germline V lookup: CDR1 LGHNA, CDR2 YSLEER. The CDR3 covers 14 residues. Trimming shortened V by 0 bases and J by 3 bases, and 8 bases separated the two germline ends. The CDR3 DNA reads TGCGCCAGCAGCCAAGATGGAGGGGAAGAGACCCAGTACTTC. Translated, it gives CASSQDGGEETQYF.

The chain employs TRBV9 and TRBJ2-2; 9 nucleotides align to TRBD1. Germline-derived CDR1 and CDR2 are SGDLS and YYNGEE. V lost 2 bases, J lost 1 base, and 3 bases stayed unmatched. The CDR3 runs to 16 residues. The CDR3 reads CASSVEGQGNTGELFF. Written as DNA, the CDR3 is TGTGCCAGCAGCGTTGAGGGACAGGGGAACACCGGGGAGCTGTTTTTT. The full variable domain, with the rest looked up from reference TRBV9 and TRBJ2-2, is DSGVTQTPKHLITATGQRVTLRCSPRSGDLSVYWYQQSLDQGLQFLIQYYNGEERAKGNILERFSAQQFPDLHSELNLSSLELGDSALYFCASSVEGQGNTGELFFGEGSRLTVL.

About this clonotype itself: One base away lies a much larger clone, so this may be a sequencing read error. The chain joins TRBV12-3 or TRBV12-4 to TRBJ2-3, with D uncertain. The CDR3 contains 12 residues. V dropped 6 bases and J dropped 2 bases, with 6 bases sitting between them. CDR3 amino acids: CASRPNTDTQYF. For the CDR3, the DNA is TGTGCCAGCAGACCTAACACAGATACGCAGTATTTT.

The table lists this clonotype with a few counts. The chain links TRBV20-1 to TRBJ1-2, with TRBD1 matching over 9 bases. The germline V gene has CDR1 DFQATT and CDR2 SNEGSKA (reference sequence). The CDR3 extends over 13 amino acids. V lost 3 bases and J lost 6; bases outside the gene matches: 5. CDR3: CSARETGGNGYTF. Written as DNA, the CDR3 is TGCAGTGCTAGGGAGACAGGGGGTAATGGCTACACCTTC.

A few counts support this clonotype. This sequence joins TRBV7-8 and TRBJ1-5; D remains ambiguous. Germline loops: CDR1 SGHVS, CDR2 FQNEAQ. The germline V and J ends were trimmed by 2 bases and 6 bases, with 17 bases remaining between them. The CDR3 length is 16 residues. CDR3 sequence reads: CASSLMVANTGQPQHF. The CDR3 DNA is TGTGCCAGCAGCTTAATGGTCGCTAACACGGGTCAGCCCCAGCATTTT.

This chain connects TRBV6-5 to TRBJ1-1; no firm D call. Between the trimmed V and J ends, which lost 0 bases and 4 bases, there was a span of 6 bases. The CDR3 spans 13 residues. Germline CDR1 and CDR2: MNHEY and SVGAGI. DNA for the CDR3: TGTGCCAGCAGTTACTCCATTCTCACTGAAGCTTTCTTT. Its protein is CASSYSILTEAFF.

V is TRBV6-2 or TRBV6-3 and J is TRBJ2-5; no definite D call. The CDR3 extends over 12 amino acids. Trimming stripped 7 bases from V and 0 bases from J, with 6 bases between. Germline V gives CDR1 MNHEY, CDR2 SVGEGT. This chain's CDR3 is CASTDYQETQYF. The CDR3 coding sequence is TGTGCCAGCACTGATTACCAAGAGACCCAGTACTTC.

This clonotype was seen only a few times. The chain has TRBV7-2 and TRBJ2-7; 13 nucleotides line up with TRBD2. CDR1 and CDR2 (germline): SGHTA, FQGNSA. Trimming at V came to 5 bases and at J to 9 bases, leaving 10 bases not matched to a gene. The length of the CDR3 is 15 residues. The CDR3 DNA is TGTGCCAGCAGCCCCGGGACTAGCGGGGCCTCAAGGCAGTACTTC. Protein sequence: CASSPGTSGASRQYF. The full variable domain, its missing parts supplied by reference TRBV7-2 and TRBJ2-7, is GAGVSQSPSNKVTEKGKDVELRCDPISGHTALYWYRQSLGQGLEFLIYFQGNSAPDKSGLPSDRFSAERTGGSVSTLTIQRTQQEDSAVYLCASSPGTSGASRQYFGPGTRLTVT.

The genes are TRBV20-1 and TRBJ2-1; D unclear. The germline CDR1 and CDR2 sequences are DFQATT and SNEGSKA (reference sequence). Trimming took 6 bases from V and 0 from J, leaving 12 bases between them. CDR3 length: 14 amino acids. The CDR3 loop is CSAPSPSSYNEQFF. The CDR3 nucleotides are TGCAGTGCCCCCTCCCCCAGCTCCTACAATGAGCAGTTCTTC.

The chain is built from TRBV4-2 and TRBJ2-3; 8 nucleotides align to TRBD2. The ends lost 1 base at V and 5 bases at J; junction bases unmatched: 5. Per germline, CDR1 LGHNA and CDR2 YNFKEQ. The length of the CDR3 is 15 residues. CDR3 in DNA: TGTGCCAGCAGCCAAGTCGGGGGGGCCGGAGATACGCAGTATTTT. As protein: CASSQVGGAGDTQYF.

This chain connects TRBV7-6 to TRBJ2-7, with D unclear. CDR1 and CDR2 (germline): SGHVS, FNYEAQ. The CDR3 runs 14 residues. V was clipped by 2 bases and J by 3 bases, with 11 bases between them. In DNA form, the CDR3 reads TGTGCCAGCAGCTTATCCCCCCAGCACTACGAGCAGTACTTC. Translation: CASSLSPQHYEQYF. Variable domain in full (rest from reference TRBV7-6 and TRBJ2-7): GAGVSQSPRYKVTKRGQDVALRCDPISGHVSLYWYRQALGQGPEFLTYFNYEAQQDKSGLPNDRFSAERPEGSISTLTIQRTEQRDSAMYRCASSLSPQHYEQYFGPGTRLTVT.

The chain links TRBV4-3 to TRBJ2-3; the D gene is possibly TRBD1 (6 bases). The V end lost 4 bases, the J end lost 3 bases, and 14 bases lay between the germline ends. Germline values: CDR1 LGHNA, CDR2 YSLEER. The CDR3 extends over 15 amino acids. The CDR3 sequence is CASSPLTGMTDTQYF. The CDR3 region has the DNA TGCGCCAGCAGCCCACTTACAGGGATGACAGATACGCAGTATTTT.

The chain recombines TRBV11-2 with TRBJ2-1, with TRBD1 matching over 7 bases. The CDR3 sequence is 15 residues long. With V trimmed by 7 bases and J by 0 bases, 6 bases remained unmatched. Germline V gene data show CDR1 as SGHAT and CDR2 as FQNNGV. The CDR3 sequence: CASISWTGSYNEQFF. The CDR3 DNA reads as TGTGCCAGCATCTCTTGGACAGGCTCCTACAATGAGCAGTTCTTC.

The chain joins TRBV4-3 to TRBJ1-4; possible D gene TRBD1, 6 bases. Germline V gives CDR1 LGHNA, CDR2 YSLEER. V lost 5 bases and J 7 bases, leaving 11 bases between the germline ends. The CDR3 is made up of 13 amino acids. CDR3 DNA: TGCGCCAGCAGCGAGGGACATGGTGAAAAACTGTTTTTT. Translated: CASSEGHGEKLFF.